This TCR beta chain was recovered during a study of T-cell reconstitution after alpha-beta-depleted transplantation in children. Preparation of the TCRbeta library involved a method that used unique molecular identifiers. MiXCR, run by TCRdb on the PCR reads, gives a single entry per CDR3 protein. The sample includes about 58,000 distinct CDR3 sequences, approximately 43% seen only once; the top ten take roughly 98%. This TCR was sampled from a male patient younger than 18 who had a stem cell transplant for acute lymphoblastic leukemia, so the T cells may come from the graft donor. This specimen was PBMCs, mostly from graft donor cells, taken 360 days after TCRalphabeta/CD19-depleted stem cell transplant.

CDR3 loop: CSVEVNTGELFF. The CDR3 nucleotides are TGCAGCGTTGAGGTTAACACCGGGGAGCTGTTTTTT. The rearrangement uses TRBV29-1 and TRBJ2-2; D is ambiguous. V dropped 3 bases and J dropped 2 bases, with 4 bases sitting between them. The CDR3 length is 12 residues. The germline V gene has CDR1 SQVTM and CDR2 ANQGSEA.